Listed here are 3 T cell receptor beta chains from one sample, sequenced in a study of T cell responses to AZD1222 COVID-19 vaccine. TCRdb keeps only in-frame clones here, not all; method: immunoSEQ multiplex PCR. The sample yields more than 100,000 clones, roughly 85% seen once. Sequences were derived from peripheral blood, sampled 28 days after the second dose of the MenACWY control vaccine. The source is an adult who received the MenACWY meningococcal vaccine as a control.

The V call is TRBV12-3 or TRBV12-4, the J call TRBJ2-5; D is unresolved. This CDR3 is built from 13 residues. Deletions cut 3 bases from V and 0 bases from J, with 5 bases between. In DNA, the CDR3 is TGTGCCAGCAGTTTCTCGGACCAAGAGACCCAGTACTTC. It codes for CASSFSDQETQYF.

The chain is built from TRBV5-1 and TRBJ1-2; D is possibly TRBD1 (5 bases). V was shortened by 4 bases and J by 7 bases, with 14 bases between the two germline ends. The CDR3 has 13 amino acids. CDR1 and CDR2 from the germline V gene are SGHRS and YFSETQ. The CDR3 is CASSPGGSGGYTF. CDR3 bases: TGCGCCAGCAGCCCCGGGGGTTCTGGTGGCTACACCTTC.

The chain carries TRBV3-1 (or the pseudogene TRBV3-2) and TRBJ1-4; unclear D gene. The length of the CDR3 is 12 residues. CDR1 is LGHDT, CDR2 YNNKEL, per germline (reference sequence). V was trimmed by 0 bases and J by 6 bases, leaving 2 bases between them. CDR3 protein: CASSQEDEKLFF. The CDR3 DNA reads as TGTGCCAGCAGCCAAGAGGATGAAAAACTGTTTTTT.